The rows below give T cell receptor beta chains drawn from one sample of a study of cytomegalovirus exposure and HLA in healthy donors. Data came from immunoSEQ multiplex PCR; TCRdb stores just in-frame clones and leaves some out. Of 90,000 to 110,000 clones detected, about 12% appear once; the ten largest clones hold around 16%. Sequenced: PBMCs. The receptors originated from a man between 35 and 55 years old in good health and CMV-seropositive. Both conserved end residues are part of each CDR3. D genes are given only for firm matches. Some rows have no size entry. The others give once, few or many, or a class for an expanded clone.

v_gene: TRBV25-1
abundance: few
j_gene: TRBJ1-1
d_gene: .
CDR3aa: CASSEFNSNTEAFF
CDR3nt: TGTGCCAGCAGTGAATTTAACAGTAACACTGAAGCTTTCTTT

v_gene: TRBV19
abundance: .
j_gene: TRBJ2-1
d_gene: .
CDR3aa: CASSEGYSYNEQFF
CDR3nt: TGTGCCAGTAGCGAGGGATACTCCTACAATGAGCAGTTCTTC

v_gene: TRBV11-3
abundance: .
j_gene: TRBJ2-7
d_gene: .
CDR3aa: CASIRWTDRPAYEQYF
CDR3nt: TGTGCCAGCATCCGATGGACTGACAGGCCCGCCTACGAGCAGTACTTC

v_gene: TRBV10-3
abundance: .
j_gene: TRBJ2-3
d_gene: TRBD2
CDR3aa: CAIGDSGRTDTQYF
CDR3nt: TGTGCCATCGGTGATAGCGGGAGAACAGATACGCAGTATTTT

v_gene: TRBV10-3
abundance: .
j_gene: TRBJ2-2
d_gene: TRBD1
CDR3aa: CAIRDGQENGELFF
CDR3nt: TGTGCCATCAGGGACGGACAGGAAAACGGGGAGCTGTTTTTT

v_gene: TRBV27
abundance: few
j_gene: TRBJ2-3
d_gene: TRBD2
CDR3aa: CASSFQTPSGLSTDTQYF
CDR3nt: TGTGCCAGCAGTTTTCAGACTCCTAGCGGACTTAGCACAGATACGCAGTATTTT

v_gene: TRBV10-1
abundance: .
j_gene: TRBJ2-5
d_gene: .
CDR3aa: CASSESRGGETQYF
CDR3nt: TGCGCCAGCAGTGAGTCAAGGGGAGGAGAGACCCAGTACTTC

v_gene: TRBV7-9
abundance: .
j_gene: TRBJ2-5
d_gene: TRBD2
CDR3aa: CASSFRGEETQYF
CDR3nt: TGTGCCAGCAGCTTCCGGGGGGAAGAGACCCAGTACTTC

v_gene: TRBV25-1
abundance: few
j_gene: TRBJ1-2
d_gene: TRBD1
CDR3aa: CASSEGQGADYGYTF
CDR3nt: TGTGCCAGCAGTGAGGGACAGGGGGCTGACTATGGCTACACCTTC

v_gene: TRBV9
abundance: few
j_gene: TRBJ2-7
d_gene: TRBD1
CDR3aa: CASSVRGQGEQYF
CDR3nt: TGTGCCAGCAGCGTCAGGGGGCAAGGCGAGCAGTACTTC

v_gene: TRBV27
abundance: few
j_gene: TRBJ1-5
d_gene: TRBD1
CDR3aa: CASSFGTGLGVQPQHF
CDR3nt: TGTGCCAGCAGTTTCGGGACAGGGTTAGGAGTTCAGCCCCAGCATTTT

v_gene: TRBV27
abundance: few
j_gene: TRBJ1-2
d_gene: TRBD1
CDR3aa: CASSSPGTGLYGYTF
CDR3nt: TGTGCCAGCAGTTCCCCCGGGACAGGGCTCTATGGCTACACCTTC

v_gene: TRBV29-1
abundance: .
j_gene: TRBJ2-1
d_gene: TRBD2
CDR3aa: CSDNGGTSGGNEQFF
CDR3nt: TGCAGCGATAACGGAGGGACTAGCGGGGGCAATGAGCAGTTCTTC

v_gene: TRBV5-4
abundance: few
j_gene: TRBJ2-5
d_gene: TRBD1
CDR3aa: CASRRDRERETQYF
CDR3nt: TGTGCCAGCAGGAGGGACAGGGAGAGAGAGACCCAGTACTTC

v_gene: TRBV7-2
abundance: .
j_gene: TRBJ2-5
d_gene: TRBD2
CDR3aa: CASRPRLAGGTETQYF
CDR3nt: TGTGCCAGCAGACCCCGACTAGCGGGAGGAACGGAGACCCAGTACTTC

v_gene: TRBV7-2
abundance: few
j_gene: TRBJ2-7
d_gene: .
CDR3aa: CASSLFTSYEQYF
CDR3nt: TGTGCCAGCAGCTTATTTACTAGTTACGAGCAGTACTTC

v_gene: TRBV6-5
abundance: .
j_gene: TRBJ2-1
d_gene: TRBD2
CDR3aa: CASSYPGLAVYEQFF
CDR3nt: TGTGCCAGCAGTTACCCAGGACTAGCCGTCTATGAGCAGTTCTTC

v_gene: TRBV21-1
abundance: few
j_gene: TRBJ1-5
d_gene: .
CDR3aa: CASSPPTGLYQPQHF
CDR3nt: TGTGCCAGCAGCCCCCCGACAGGTCTGTATCAGCCCCAGCATTTT

v_gene: TRBV9
abundance: few
j_gene: TRBJ1-5
d_gene: .
CDR3aa: CASSVGESRNQPQHF
CDR3nt: TGTGCCAGCAGCGTAGGAGAATCGAGGAATCAGCCCCAGCATTTT

v_gene: TRBV4-1
abundance: many
j_gene: TRBJ2-7
d_gene: .
CDR3aa: CASSQAGLFYEQYF
CDR3nt: TGCGCCAGCAGCCAGGCGGGACTCTTCTACGAGCAGTACTTC

v_gene: TRBV9
abundance: .
j_gene: TRBJ2-7
d_gene: TRBD1
CDR3aa: CASSAATGDLVEQYF
CDR3nt: TGTGCCAGCAGCGCCGCAACAGGGGACCTCGTCGAGCAGTACTTC

v_gene: TRBV6-4
abundance: few
j_gene: TRBJ1-1
d_gene: .
CDR3aa: CASSGGRDTEAFF
CDR3nt: TGTGCCAGCAGTGGAGGCCGGGACACTGAAGCTTTCTTT

v_gene: TRBV5-4
abundance: few
j_gene: TRBJ2-5
d_gene: TRBD2
CDR3aa: CASSSGLAGGQETQYF
CDR3nt: TGTGCCAGCAGCTCCGGACTAGCGGGAGGCCAAGAGACCCAGTACTTC

v_gene: TRBV7-2
abundance: .
j_gene: TRBJ2-2
d_gene: TRBD2
CDR3aa: CASQALAANTGELFF
CDR3nt: TGTGCCAGCCAGGCTCTAGCGGCGAACACCGGGGAGCTGTTTTTT